Following are 23 T cell receptor beta chains from one sample sequenced in a study of radiotherapy plus CTLA-4 blockade in lung cancer. Generated by immunoSEQ multiplex PCR, the TCRdb table keeps only in-frame clones and is missing some. Found here are 45,000 or so clones, approximately 79% of them singletons; the top ten hold around 8%. This sample comprised peripheral blood, obtained from a patient treated with radiotherapy plus ipilimumab. The receptors were gathered from a human donor with non-small cell lung cancer who had stable disease on radiotherapy plus ipilimumab.

The chain combines TRBV5-1 with TRBJ1-2, with TRBD1 matching 8 bases. CDR1 and CDR2 from the germline V gene are SGHRS and YFSETQ. J was trimmed by 9 bases and V by 2 bases; bases with no gene match: 3. This CDR3 is 12 amino acids long. In DNA form, the CDR3 reads TGCGCCAGCAGCTTCGGACAGGGACGCTACACCTTC. Translation gives CASSFGQGRYTF.

This chain links TRBV6-5 with TRBJ1-2, with a possible D match to TRBD1 (5 bases). CDR1 and CDR2 (germline): MNHEY, SVGAGI. This CDR3 comprises 11 residues. The V gene lost 5 bases and the J gene lost 7 bases, with 8 bases spanning the gap. The CDR3 is CASSRDFGYTF. The CDR3 coding sequence is TGTGCCAGCAGTCGGGACTTTGGCTACACCTTC.

This chain uses TRBV27 with TRBJ2-7, with D perhaps TRBD2 (6 bases). CDR1 and CDR2 (germline): MNHEY, SMNVEV (reference sequence). The ends were cut back, 3 bases at V and 3 bases at J, with 9 bases in the middle. The length of the CDR3 is 13 residues. The CDR3 loop is CASSFRGGYEQYV. CDR3 coding DNA: TGTGCCAGCAGTTTTAGGGGAGGCTACGAGCAGTACGTC.

The chain couples TRBV11-2 to TRBJ2-3; 7 positions agree with TRBD2. The CDR3 totals 14 residues. Germline CDR1 and CDR2: SGHAT and FQNNGV. V trimming: 5 bases; J trimming: 4 bases; junction bases outside the gene matches: 6. CDR3 residues: CASSRGDFADTQYF. The CDR3 DNA reads as TGTGCCAGCAGCCGGGGGGATTTCGCAGATACGCAGTATTTT.

The gene calls are TRBV5-1 and TRBJ2-3, with D uncertain. The germline V and J ends were trimmed by 5 bases and 2 bases, with 6 bases remaining between them. The CDR3 runs to 12 residues. The germline V gene encodes CDR1 SGHRS and CDR2 YFSETQ. CDR3 nucleotide sequence: TGCGCCAGCAGTTTTCACACAGATACGCAGTATTTT. It encodes CASSFHTDTQYF. Variable domain in full (rest from reference TRBV5-1 and TRBJ2-3): KAGVTQTPRYLIKTRGQQVTLSCSPISGHRSVSWYQQTPGQGLQFLFEYFSETQRNKGNFPGRFSGRQFSNSRSEMNVSTLELGDSALYLCASSFHTDTQYFGPGTRLTVL.

Concerning this clone itself: One junction end disagrees with the germline gene, perhaps due to a read error. Different DNA sequences within this sample yield the same CDR3. V usage is TRBV5-1 and J usage is TRBJ1-1; tentative D call: TRBD1 (5 bases). This CDR3 has 15 amino acids. Germline values: CDR1 SGHRS, CDR2 YFSETQ. The CDR3 is CASSLTGSMNTEAFF. CDR3 bases: TGCGCCAGCAGCTTGACAGGTTCCATGAACACTGAAGCCTTCTTT.

The rearrangement links TRBV7-2 to TRBJ1-2; D remains ambiguous. Trimming took off 0 bases at V and 4 bases at J, with 12 bases between the two ends. The CDR3 has 15 residues. Germline V lookup: CDR1 SGHTA, CDR2 FQGNSA. The CDR3 sequence: CASSLARRSTYGYTF. DNA of the CDR3: TGTGCCAGCAGCTTAGCAAGGCGGTCTACCTATGGCTACACCTTC.

On this clone itself: This specimen includes other DNA sequences encoding the same CDR3. This chain joins TRBV29-1 and TRBJ2-3, with 8 bases lining up with TRBD2. Per germline, CDR1 SQVTM and CDR2 ANQGSEA. CDR3 length equals 13 residues. Unmatched junction bases numbered 5, after V lost 6 bases and J lost 3 bases. DNA of the CDR3: TGCAGCGTCGGACTAGCAGTAACAGATACGCAGTATTTT. This gives the protein CSVGLAVTDTQYF.

The J gene is TRBJ2-2, the V gene TRBV9; 15 bases fit TRBD2. This CDR3 contains 17 residues. Trimming at V came to 4 bases and at J to 5 bases, leaving 6 bases not matched to a gene. Looked up from germline, CDR1 is SGDLS and CDR2 is YYNGEE. CDR3 amino acids: CASSSRTSGGATGELFF. The CDR3 region has the DNA TGTGCCAGCAGCTCCCGGACTAGCGGGGGGGCAACCGGGGAGCTGTTTTTT.

The CDR3 sequence is CASSFGQGWTDTQYF. Here the CDR3 DNA reads TGTGCCAGTAGTTTCGGACAGGGTTGGACAGATACGCAGTATTTT. This chain connects TRBV19 to TRBJ2-3; 8 nucleotides match TRBD1. V lost 5 bases to trimming and J lost 3 bases; unmatched junction nucleotides: 7. CDR1 and CDR2 from the germline V gene are LNHDA and SQIVND (reference sequence). The CDR3 contains 15 residues.

This chain links TRBV2 with TRBJ2-7; D uncertain. CDR1 and CDR2 from the germline V gene are SNHLY and FYNNEI. The length of the CDR3 is 14 residues. V was pared by 1 base and J by 0 bases, with 7 bases between. CDR3 amino acids: CASSEVGYSYEQYF. The CDR3, as DNA: TGTGCCAGCAGTGAAGTTGGCTACTCCTACGAGCAGTACTTC.

The V and J genes are TRBV10-3 and TRBJ1-1; maybe TRBD1 (6 bases). V was trimmed by 7 bases and J by 5 bases, leaving 17 bases between them. CDR1 and CDR2 from the germline V gene are ENHRY and SYGVKD. This CDR3 region has 14 residues. The CDR3: CAITSNEGGTEAFF. CDR3 sequence (DNA): TGTGCCATCACATCGAACGAGGGGGGGACTGAAGCTTTCTTT.

The rearrangement links TRBV6-5 to TRBJ1-1; tentative D call: TRBD1 (6 bases). V lost 5 bases and J lost 0, with 13 bases in between. Germline V gene sequence: CDR1 MNHEY, CDR2 SVGAGI. This CDR3 spans 15 amino acids. Here the CDR3 reads CASSPQQGLNTEAFF. As DNA, the CDR3 is TGTGCCAGCAGTCCCCAACAGGGATTGAACACTGAAGCTTTCTTT.

The chain combines TRBV7-9 with TRBJ1-3; no clear D. V was pared by 5 bases and J by 3 bases, with 17 bases between. The germline CDR1 and CDR2 sequences are SEHNR and FQNEAQ (reference sequence). The CDR3 extends over 16 amino acids. The CDR3 nucleotides are TGTGCCAGCAGCACCCCGAGCAGGAGGTATGGAAACACCATATATTTT. Translating gives CASSTPSRRYGNTIYF.

The chain couples TRBV30 to TRBJ1-1; 12 nucleotides align to TRBD1. The CDR3 is made up of 17 amino acids. With 3 bases clipped from V and 7 bases from J, the junction kept 15 bases outside the gene matches. CDR1 is GTSNPN, CDR2 SVGIG, per germline (reference sequence). The chain's CDR3 is CAWRTTRDRGRGYEAFF. The CDR3 bases are TGTGCCTGGAGAACTACCCGGGACAGGGGGCGCGGGTATGAAGCTTTCTTT. Full variable domain (missing parts from reference TRBV30 and TRBJ1-1): SQTIHQWPATLVQPVGSPLSLECTVEGTSNPNLYWYRQAAGRGLQLLFYSVGIGQISSEVPQNLSASRPQDRQFILSSKKLLLSDSGFYLCAWRTTRDRGRGYEAFFGQGTRLTVV.

This clone was observed a few times. The chain has TRBV7-8 and TRBJ1-5, with D possibly matching TRBD1 (5 bases). V was pared by 2 bases and J by 5 bases, with 16 bases between. Germline V gene data show CDR1 as SGHVS and CDR2 as FQNEAQ. CDR3 length: 16 residues. CDR3: CASSLTGSIEHQPQHF. The CDR3 DNA sequence: TGTGCCAGCAGCTTAACAGGCTCGATAGAGCATCAGCCCCAGCATTTT.

The rearrangement links TRBV6-5 to TRBJ2-1; 9 nucleotides align to TRBD2. There are 15 residues in the CDR3. With 5 bases clipped from V and 12 bases from J, the junction kept 14 bases outside the gene matches. Germline CDR1 reads MNHEY; CDR2 reads SVGAGI. This CDR3 is CASSPEIAGALGQFF. The CDR3 DNA sequence: TGTGCCAGCAGTCCCGAAATAGCGGGGGCTCTAGGGCAGTTCTTC.

The chain employs TRBV19 and TRBJ1-2; D remains ambiguous. Germline assignment: CDR1 LNHDA and CDR2 SQIVND (reference sequence). The ends were cut back, 7 bases at V and 4 bases at J, with 7 bases in the middle. This CDR3 is built from 11 residues. CDR3 loop: CASTDLYGYTF. The CDR3 coding sequence is TGTGCCAGTACCGACCTCTATGGCTACACCTTC.

The chain links TRBV11-2 to TRBJ2-2, with TRBD1 matching 7 bases. The CDR3 runs to 17 residues. Unmatched junction bases numbered 5, after V lost 0 bases and J lost 1 base. The germline CDR1 and CDR2 sequences are SGHAT and FQNNGV. The CDR3 bases are TGTGCCAGCAGCTTAGAATGGACAGGACTGAACACCGGGGAGCTGTTTTTT. Translated, it gives CASSLEWTGLNTGELFF.

Only a few counts were recorded for this clone. This sequence joins TRBV10-2 and TRBJ2-1; D is perhaps TRBD2 (6 bases). Per germline, CDR1 WSHSY and CDR2 SAAADI. CDR3 length: 13 amino acids. V lost 4 bases, J lost 3 bases, and 7 bases lay in between. The CDR3 here is CASSASDYNEQFF. As DNA, the CDR3 is TGCGCCAGCAGTGCTAGCGACTACAATGAGCAGTTCTTC.

In this sample, this clone turned up a few times. This sequence joins TRBV6-5 and TRBJ2-1; no clear D. CDR3 length: 10 residues. With 5 bases removed from V and 13 bases from J, the gap between germline ends came to 9 bases. Looked up from germline, CDR1 is MNHEY and CDR2 is SVGAGI. CDR3 amino acids: CASSRPYQFF. The CDR3, as DNA: TGTGCCAGCAGTAGACCGTATCAGTTCTTC.

The chain employs TRBV5-1 and TRBJ2-7; unclear D gene. In germline, CDR1 is SGHRS, CDR2 YFSETQ. V lost 4 bases and J lost 5, with 16 bases in between. The CDR3 runs 14 residues. CDR3: CASSPDTRRNEQYF. CDR3 DNA sequence: TGCGCCAGCAGCCCCGACACCCGAAGGAACGAGCAGTACTTC.

The chain uses TRBV30 and TRBJ2-7, with 13 bases lining up with TRBD2. V lost 2 bases, J lost 3 bases, and 10 bases stayed unmatched. Germline lookup yields CDR1 GTSNPN and CDR2 SVGIG (reference sequence). The CDR3 sequence is 17 residues long. The CDR3 region has the DNA TGTGCCTGGAGTCCTCCAGGACTAGCGGGGGAAAACTACGAGCAGTACTTC. Translated: CAWSPPGLAGENYEQYF.